This is a list of T cell receptor beta chains from one sample in a study of T cells after somatic rescue of genetic block. Generated by immunoSEQ multiplex PCR, the TCRdb table keeps only in-frame clones and is missing some. The profile covers approximately 10,000 clones, with 71% appearing a single time and over 9.5% taken by the ten largest. Sequenced: peripheral blood mononuclear cells (PBMCs). These receptors came from a boy younger than 18. CDR3s leave out the opening cysteine and the closing phenylalanine or tryptophan. The order of the fields is V gene, J gene, CDR3 protein.

>TRBV19|TRBJ1-5
ASSDLPVNQPQH
>TRBV6-9|TRBJ2-7
ASSYAQGNYEQY
>TRBV5-1|TRBJ1-5
ASSLERGQPQH
>TRBV19|TRBJ2-1
ASNGREDNEQF
>TRBV4-1|TRBJ1-3
ASSQYFDSSGNTIY
>TRBV28|TRBJ2-7
ASAGIPYEQY
>TRBV30|TRBJ1-6
AWRGGGNSPLH
>TRBV6-5|TRBJ2-7
ASSLTPGGYEQY
>TRBV27|TRBJ2-7
ASRPGGVRSYEQY
>TRBV11-2|TRBJ2-7
ASSLVGGLSYEQY
>TRBV5-1|TRBJ2-5
ASSLGWAGGETQY
>TRBV10-1|TRBJ2-7
ASSAGLAAPYEQY
>TRBV7-9|TRBJ2-5
ASSSRVTETQY
>TRBV14|TRBJ2-5
ASSQDRGDSWGLQETQY
>TRBV7-3|TRBJ1-5
ASSLGGPNQPQH
>TRBV18|TRBJ2-7
ASSPTLGSYEQY
>TRBV27|TRBJ2-7
ASSPTLSGVYEQY
>TRBV6-6|TRBJ1-5
ASGNRGTNQPQH
>TRBV10-1|TRBJ2-3
ASMKRGGRYTDTQY
>TRBV6-1|TRBJ2-7
ASSETRQGPISYEQY
>TRBV6-5|TRBJ2-7
ASSLGGRGYEQY
>TRBV9|TRBJ2-7
ASSPRRQPYEQY
>TRBV5-5|TRBJ2-5
ASRVGTGRWETQY
>TRBV15|TRBJ2-6
ATSPRAPDSGANVLT
>TRBV25-1|TRBJ2-3
GEGADTQY
>TRBV10-1|TRBJ2-7
ASSAQGYHEQY
>TRBV19|TRBJ2-6
ASSDPPQRFSGANVLT
>TRBV28|TRBJ2-3
ASSRGTRLRSTDTQY
>TRBV5-1|TRBJ2-1
ASSFRLRSYNEQF
>TRBV29-1|TRBJ1-1
SAFQGGRTEAF
>TRBV4-1|TRBJ1-6
ASSQASRASSPLH
>TRBV6-6|TRBJ1-5
ASSFWGPNQPQH
>TRBV29-1|TRBJ2-7
SAKSGTGAFYEQY
>TRBV2|TRBJ1-3
ASSEGSGNTIY
>TRBV27|TRBJ2-7
ASSLNRGPLSSYEQY
>TRBV5-1|TRBJ2-1
ASSTSGWNNEQF
>TRBV30|TRBJ2-7
AWRWDREGEQY
>TRBV2|TRBJ1-3
ASSITGTVAGNTIY
>TRBV18|TRBJ1-3
ASSPQGNTIY
>TRBV6-4|TRBJ2-7
ASSARGQTIYYEQY
>TRBV29-1|TRBJ2-1
SAAVAGASNEQF
>TRBV7-9|TRBJ2-5
ASSRGVETQY
>TRBV25-1|TRBJ1-3
ASSGVLVGIY
>TRBV7-2|TRBJ2-7
ASSSRGSGEQY
>TRBV4-1|TRBJ2-5
ASTGTASETQY
>TRBV5-1|TRBJ1-5
ASSLEGGRQPQH
>TRBV21-1|TRBJ1-5
ASSFREINNQPQH
>TRBV7-3|TRBJ2-7
ASSLIKGYEQY
>TRBV6-1|TRBJ2-3
ASSEQLLGPDTQY
>TRBV6-6|TRBJ1-5
ASSYSTGGNQPQH
>TRBV7-6|TRBJ1-1
ASSLWGSLNTEAF
>TRBV28|TRBJ2-1
ASRVAGVNEQF
>TRBV7-3|TRBJ2-1
ASSLMGRVSYNEQF
>TRBV9|TRBJ2-1
ASSGRLAGGLSSYNEQF
>TRBV19|TRBJ2-1
ASSAGTSGNNEQF
>TRBV19|TRBJ2-2
ASSIEGRSPGELF
>TRBV5-1|TRBJ2-7
ASSFGTGSYEQY
>TRBV5-6|TRBJ2-7
ASSAGLAGPYEQY
>TRBV27|TRBJ2-3
ASSLYRATSTDTQY
>TRBV14|TRBJ1-6
ASSLRTDYNSPLH